This T cell receptor (beta chain) was found in a study of Ad26.COV2.S vaccination and SARS-CoV-2 variants (dated by TCRdb to about 2021). Study-level background: Donors in the vaccine arm were drawn from COV1001, a phase I-IIa trial of Ad26.COV2.S in healthy adults that was multicentre, randomized, double-blind and placebo-controlled. Ad26.COV2.S was administered intramuscularly at a dose of 5x10^10 or 1x10^11 viral particles, either as one shot or as two shots given 56 days apart. The specificity and breadth of SARS-CoV-2-reactive T cell receptors after Ad26.COV2.S vaccination were assessed by TCRbeta repertoire sequencing. The TCR-sequenced set comprised around 30 samples: 19 Ad26.COV2.S vaccine recipients, 5 placebo recipients and 8 SARS-CoV-2 convalescent individuals. Trial participants were randomized into five groups of five: low-dose or high-dose Ad26.COV2.S given once or twice, or placebo on both occasions. Throughout the experiments and outcome assessment, investigators stayed blinded to trial group allocation. What the research found in general, with its limitations: The study lacked the statistical power to compare responses across vaccine doses or regimens. The authors noted that total T cell responses may have been underestimated by the TCR breadth and depth analyses. Substantial breadth of spike-specific CD8+ and CD4+ T cell responses was reported after vaccination. Higher spike-specific TCR breadth was observed in Ad26.COV2.S recipients than in placebo recipients (P = 0.0014). Comparable non-spike TCR breadth was observed between vaccine and placebo recipients, consistent with only spike being contained in the vaccine.

What this sample's treatment or condition label stands for: 19 received Ad26.COV2.S at low or high dose, single or two shots; roughly 5 received placebo; per-sample allocation not given. Repertoires of vaccine and placebo recipients were sequenced from samples collected on day 63 after the first injection. Between 29 July and 7 August 2020, Cohort 1b enrolled around 24 adults aged 18-55 years at one site in Boston, USA. Ad26.COV2.S consisted of a replication-incompetent adenovirus type 26 vector by which a prefusion-stabilized SARS-CoV-2 spike protein from the original Wuhan strain was expressed. TCRbeta CDR3 regions were sequenced with the immunoSEQ Assay. After extraction, genomic DNA underwent amplification by bias-controlled multiplex PCR, followed by high-throughput sequencing. As for the authors' bioinformatics: Collapsing and filtering of sequences were performed to quantify the absolute abundance of each unique TCRbeta CDR3 region. T cell fraction was estimated by normalizing TCRbeta template counts to usable DNA, which was measured by amplifying reference genes present in all nucleated cells. Repertoire TCRs were annotated as SARS-CoV-2-specific when V gene, CDR3 amino acid sequence and J gene were exactly matched to a known reactive TCR set. The reference SARS-CoV-2 TCR set was derived from MIRA and filtered for enrichment in COVID-19-positive ImmuneCODE repertoires, a step that removed public or cross-reactive TCRs. Using the MIRA antigens, annotated TCRs were further analysed by specific ORF or by position within an ORF. Breadth was defined as annotated unique rearrangements over total unique productive rearrangements; depth was the summed frequency of those rearrangements. TCR breadth was compared between groups using two-sided Wilcoxon rank-sum tests. Sourced from immuneACCESS, this table was stored by TCRdb with only in-frame sequences that have V and J called. A share of the clones is absent; for the studies checked, an unresolved V gene accounts for under half, and the remainder has no known explanation. The V and J calls and clone size are taken from that table; D and trimming were inferred from the DNA. The sample contains more than 300,000 clones, about 82% of them found a single time. The ten largest clones add up to 1.5% to 2.5% of the sample.

From V the trimming removes 2 bases and from J it removes 6 bases, while the gene matches leave 9 bases of the junction unaccounted for. The CDR3 covers 17 residues, taking in both the cysteine and the phenylalanine. The entry retains the CDR3 DNA only, 51 bases that are in frame from base 1. CDR1 and CDR2 were assigned from the germline V gene (reference sequence) as MNHEY and SMNVEV. On this clone itself: No antigen is known for it. Base qualities were left out, and no much larger clone turns up one base away.

This sequence was found in a person aged 18-65 years who received the Ad26.COV2.S COVID-19 vaccine or a placebo. The chain is encoded by TRBV27 joined to TRBJ2-2; a stretch of 10 junction bases matches TRBD1. The sample here was peripheral blood, taken in a trial of Ad26.COV2.S vaccine versus placebo. The CDR3 region: CASSLRSIGQGAGELFF. The nucleotides read TGTGCCAGCAGTTTAAGGTCGATTGGACAGGGGGCCGGGGAGCTGTTTTTT.